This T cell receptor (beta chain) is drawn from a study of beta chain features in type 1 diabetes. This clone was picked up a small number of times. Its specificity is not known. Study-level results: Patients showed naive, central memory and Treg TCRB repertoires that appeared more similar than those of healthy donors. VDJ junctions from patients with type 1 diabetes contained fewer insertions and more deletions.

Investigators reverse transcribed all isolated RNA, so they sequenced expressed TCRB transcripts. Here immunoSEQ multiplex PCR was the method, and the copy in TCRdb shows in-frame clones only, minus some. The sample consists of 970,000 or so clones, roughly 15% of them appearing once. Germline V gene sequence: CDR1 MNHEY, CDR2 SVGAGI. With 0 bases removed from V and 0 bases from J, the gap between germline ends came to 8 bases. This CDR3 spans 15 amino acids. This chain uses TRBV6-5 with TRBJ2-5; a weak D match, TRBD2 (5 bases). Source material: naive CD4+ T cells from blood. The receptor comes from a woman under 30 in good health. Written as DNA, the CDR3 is TGTGCCAGCAGTTACTCCGGGAACTACCAAGAGACCCAGTACTTC. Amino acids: CASSYSGNYQETQYF.